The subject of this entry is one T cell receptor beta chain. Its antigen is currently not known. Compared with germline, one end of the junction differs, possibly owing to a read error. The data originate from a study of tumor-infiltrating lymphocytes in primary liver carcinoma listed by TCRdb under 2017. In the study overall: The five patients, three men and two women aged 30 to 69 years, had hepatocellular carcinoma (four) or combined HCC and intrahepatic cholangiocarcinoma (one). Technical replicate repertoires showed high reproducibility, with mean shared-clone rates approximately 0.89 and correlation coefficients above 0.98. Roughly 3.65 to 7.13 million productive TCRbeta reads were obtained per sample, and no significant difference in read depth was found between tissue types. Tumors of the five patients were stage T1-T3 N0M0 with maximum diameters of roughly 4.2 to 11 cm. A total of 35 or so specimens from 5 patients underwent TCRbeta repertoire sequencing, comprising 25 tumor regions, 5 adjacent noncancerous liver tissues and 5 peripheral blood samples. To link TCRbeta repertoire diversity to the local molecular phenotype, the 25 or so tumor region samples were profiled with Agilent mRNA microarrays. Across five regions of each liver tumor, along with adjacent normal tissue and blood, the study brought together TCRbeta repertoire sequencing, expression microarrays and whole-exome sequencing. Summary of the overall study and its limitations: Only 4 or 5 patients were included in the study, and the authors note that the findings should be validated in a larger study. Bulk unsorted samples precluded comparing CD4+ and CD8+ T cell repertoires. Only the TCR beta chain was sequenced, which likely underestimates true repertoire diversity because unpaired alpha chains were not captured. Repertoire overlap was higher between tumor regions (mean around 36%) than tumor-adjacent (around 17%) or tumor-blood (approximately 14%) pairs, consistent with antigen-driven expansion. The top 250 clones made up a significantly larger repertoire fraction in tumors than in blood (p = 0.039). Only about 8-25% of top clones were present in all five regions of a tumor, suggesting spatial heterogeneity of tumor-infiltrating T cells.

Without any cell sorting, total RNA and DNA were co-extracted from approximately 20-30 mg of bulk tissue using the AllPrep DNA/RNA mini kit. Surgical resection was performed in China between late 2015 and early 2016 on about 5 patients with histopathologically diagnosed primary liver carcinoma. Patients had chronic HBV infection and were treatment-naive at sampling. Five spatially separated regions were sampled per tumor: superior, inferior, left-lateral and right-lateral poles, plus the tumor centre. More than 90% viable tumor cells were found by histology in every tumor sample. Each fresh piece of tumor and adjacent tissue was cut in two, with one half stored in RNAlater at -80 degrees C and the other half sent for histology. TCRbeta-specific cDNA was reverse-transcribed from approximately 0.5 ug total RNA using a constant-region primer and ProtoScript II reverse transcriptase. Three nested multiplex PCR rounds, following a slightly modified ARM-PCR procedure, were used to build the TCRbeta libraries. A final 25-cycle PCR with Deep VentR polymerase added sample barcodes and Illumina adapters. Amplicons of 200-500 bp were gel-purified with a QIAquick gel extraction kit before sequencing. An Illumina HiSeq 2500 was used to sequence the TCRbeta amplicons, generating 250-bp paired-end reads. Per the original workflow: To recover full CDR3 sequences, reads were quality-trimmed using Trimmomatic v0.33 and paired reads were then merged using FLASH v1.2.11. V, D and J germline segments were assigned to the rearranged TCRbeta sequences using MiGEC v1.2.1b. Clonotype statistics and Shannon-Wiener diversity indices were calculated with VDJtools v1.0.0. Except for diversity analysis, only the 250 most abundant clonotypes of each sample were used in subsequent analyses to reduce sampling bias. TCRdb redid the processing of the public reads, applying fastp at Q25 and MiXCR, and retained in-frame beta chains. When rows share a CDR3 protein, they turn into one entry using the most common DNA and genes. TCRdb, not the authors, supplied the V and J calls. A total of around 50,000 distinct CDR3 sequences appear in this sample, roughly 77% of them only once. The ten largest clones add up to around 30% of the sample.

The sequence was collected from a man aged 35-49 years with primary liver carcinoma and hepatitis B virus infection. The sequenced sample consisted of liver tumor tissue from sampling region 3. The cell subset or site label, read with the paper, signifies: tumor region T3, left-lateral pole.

The CDR3 region reads CASSFDRYRVGTGEPFF. The DNA reads TGTGCCAGTAGCTTTGATCGGTACAGGGTCGGCACCGGGGAGCCGTTTTTT. The sequence joins TRBV11-2 to TRBJ2-2; TRBD1 might be the D gene, on 6 matching bases. CDR1 and CDR2, per the germline V gene, are SGHAT and FQNNGV. Taken from cysteine to phenylalanine, the CDR3 has 17 residues. This entry keeps only the CDR3 DNA: 51 bases, framed from base 1. The CDR3 plus the reference TRBV11-2 and TRBJ2-2 genes for the other parts give the full variable domain: EAGVAQSPRYKIIEKRQSVAFWCNPISGHATLYWYQQILGQGPKLLIQFQNNGVVDDSQLPKDRFSAERLKGVDSTLKIQPAKLEDSAVYLCASSFDRYRVGTGEPFFGEGSRLTVL.